These 2 T cell receptor beta chains share one sample of origin, sequenced in a study of neurological immune-mediated disorders. TCRdb re-analysed the 5' RACE reads in MiXCR, keeping a single row per CDR3 protein. The data hold 66,000 or so distinct CDR3 sequences, with 4.5% observed a single time. The sequenced material came from PBMCs. The source of these receptors is a young man with multiple sclerosis.

The sample holds a few counts of this clonotype. The chain combines TRBV29-1 with TRBJ2-3; D might be TRBD2 (7 bases). The germline V gene has CDR1 SQVTM and CDR2 ANQGSEA. The CDR3 extends over 11 amino acids. The DNA for the CDR3 is TGCAGTGGGGGGGCGGCAGATACGCAGTATTTT. Amino acids: CSGGAADTQYF.

This clonotype was found many times. This chain connects TRBV7-2 to TRBJ2-7, with D perhaps matching TRBD1 or TRBD2 (6 bases each). The CDR3 extends over 15 amino acids. V lost 0 bases and J lost 3, with 12 bases in between. Looked up from germline, CDR1 is SGHTA and CDR2 is FQGNSA. In nucleotides, the CDR3 is TGTGCCAGCAGCTTAGCTGTCAGGGGAGGCTACGAGCAGTACGTC. Amino acids: CASSLAVRGGYEQYV.